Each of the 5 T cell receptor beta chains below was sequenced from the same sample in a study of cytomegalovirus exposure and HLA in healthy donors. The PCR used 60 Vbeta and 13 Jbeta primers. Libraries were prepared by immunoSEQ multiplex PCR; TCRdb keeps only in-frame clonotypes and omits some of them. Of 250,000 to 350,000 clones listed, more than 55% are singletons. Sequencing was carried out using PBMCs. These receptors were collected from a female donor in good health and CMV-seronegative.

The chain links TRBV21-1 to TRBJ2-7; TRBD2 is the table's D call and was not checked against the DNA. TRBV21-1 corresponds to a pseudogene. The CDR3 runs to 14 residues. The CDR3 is CASSKARTGLEQYF. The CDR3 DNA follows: TGTGCCAGCAGCAAAGCTCGTACTGGTTTGGAGCAGTACTTC.

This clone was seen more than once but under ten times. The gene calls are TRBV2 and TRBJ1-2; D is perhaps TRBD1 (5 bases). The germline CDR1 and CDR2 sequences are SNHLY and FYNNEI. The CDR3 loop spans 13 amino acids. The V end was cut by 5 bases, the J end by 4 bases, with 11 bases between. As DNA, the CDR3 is TGTGCCAGCAGTAACTCCGGGGGCTATGGCTACACCTTC. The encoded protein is CASSNSGGYGYTF. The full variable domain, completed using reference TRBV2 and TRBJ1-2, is EPEVTQTPSHQVTQMGQEVILRCVPISNHLYFYWYRQILGQKVEFLVSFYNNEISEKSEIFDDQFSVERPDGSNFTLKIRSTKLEDSAMYFCASSNSGGYGYTFGSGTRLTVV.

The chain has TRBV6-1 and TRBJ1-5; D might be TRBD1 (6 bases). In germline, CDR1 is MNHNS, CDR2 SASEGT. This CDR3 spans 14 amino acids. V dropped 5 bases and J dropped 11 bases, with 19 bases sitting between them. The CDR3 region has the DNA TGTGCCAGCAGTATGGACAGCGTCCCTGACGCCCAGCATTTT. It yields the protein CASSMDSVPDAQHF.

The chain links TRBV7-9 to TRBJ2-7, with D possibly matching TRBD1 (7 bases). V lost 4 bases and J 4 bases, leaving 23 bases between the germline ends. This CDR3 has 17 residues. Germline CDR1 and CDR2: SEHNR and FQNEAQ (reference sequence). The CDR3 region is CASSSQEGGQRIYEQYF. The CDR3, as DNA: TGTGCCAGCAGCTCCCAGGAGGGGGGACAGAGAATTTACGAGCAGTACTTC.

This CDR3 is CASSVLTGGHTEAFF. Written as DNA, the CDR3 is TGTGCCAGCAGCGTTTTGACAGGGGGCCACACTGAAGCTTTCTTT. The genes are TRBV9 and TRBJ1-1, with 10 positions matching TRBD1. Trimming took 2 bases from V and 3 from J; bases not matched to a gene: 4. This CDR3 comprises 15 residues. Germline V gene sequence: CDR1 SGDLS, CDR2 YYNGEE.